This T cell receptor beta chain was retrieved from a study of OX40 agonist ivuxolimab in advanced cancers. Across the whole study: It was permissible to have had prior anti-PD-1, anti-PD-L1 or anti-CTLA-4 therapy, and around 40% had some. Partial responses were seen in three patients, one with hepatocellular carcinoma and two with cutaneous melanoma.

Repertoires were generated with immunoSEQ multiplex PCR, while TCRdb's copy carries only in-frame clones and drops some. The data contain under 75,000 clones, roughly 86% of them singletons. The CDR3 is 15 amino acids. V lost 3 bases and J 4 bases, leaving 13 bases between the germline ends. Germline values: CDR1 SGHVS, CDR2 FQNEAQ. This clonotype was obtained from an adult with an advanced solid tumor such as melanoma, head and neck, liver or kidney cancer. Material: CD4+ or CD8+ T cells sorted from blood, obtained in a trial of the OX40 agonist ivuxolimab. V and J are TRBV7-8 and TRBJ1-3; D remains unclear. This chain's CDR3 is CASSFRVPLGNTIYF. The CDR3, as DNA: TGTGCCAGCAGCTTTCGGGTCCCTCTCGGAAACACCATATATTTT.